Described below is a single T cell receptor (beta chain) sequence and its context. Its recognized antigen is unknown. The input lacks base qualities; no much larger clone sits a single base away. This entry comes from a study of CD8 T cells in Susac syndrome (dated by TCRdb to about 2019). With respect to the entire study: The study used repertoire sequencing to test whether antigen drove CD8+ T cell activation and differentiation in Susac syndrome. The clonality of the CD8+ T cell repertoire was compared across approximately eleven healthy donors, some 14 Susac syndrome patients and under 18 multiple sclerosis patients. What the work shows at the level of the full study, not this receptor alone: The number of individuals in the TCR sequencing and HLA analysis was recognized as being relatively small.

Trimming removed 3 bases from V and 5 bases from J, leaving 17 bases between the germline ends. The CDR3, cysteine through phenylalanine, is 15 amino acids long. Kept here is only the CDR3 DNA, which spans 45 bases and is read in frame from base 1. According to the germline V gene (reference sequence), CDR1 reads DFQATT and CDR2 reads SNEGSKA. RNA was extracted using the RNeasy kit, and roughly 0.5 to 1 ug of the RNA was reverse transcribed with random hexamers. TCR beta CDR3 regions were amplified with the immunoSEQ multiplex PCR assay covering 54 Vbeta and 13 Jbeta segments. Bias from PCR amplification was corrected by using a synthetic template baseline for primer optimization and for computational correction. In the authors' own workflow: Reads were annotated to V, D and J genes per IMGT and analyzed with immunoSEQ Analyzer, keeping only productive sequences. Clonality was computed as one minus Shannon entropy normalized by log2 of the number of productive unique sequences. For each patient and control, public and private clones were evaluated within the 100 most prevalent clones. Susac-specific clones were defined as absent from healthy and MS cohorts, over a thousand published viral clones and other ImmuneACCESS disease sequences. Starting from the raw public reads, TCRdb applied fastp trimming at Q25, assembled clones with MiXCR and retained in-frame beta chains. When rows share a CDR3 protein, they turn into one entry using the most common DNA and genes. In this record, the V and J calls reflect TCRdb's handling and not the investigators' own analysis. The sample data list around 50,000 distinct CDR3 sequences, and over 90% of these were observed just once. The ten top clones hold less than 0.55% of the sample.

Peripheral blood CD8+ and CD4+ T cells from healthy donors, Susac syndrome patients and multiple sclerosis patients were profiled by high-throughput TCR beta sequencing. The healthy donors served as controls matched for age and sex. Bulk CD8+ and CD4+ T cells were purified magnetically by negative isolation, whereas CD8+ TEMRA cells were enriched by FACS. Blood was drawn into EDTA tubes, processed within 24 hours, and PBMCs were isolated by density gradient centrifugation. PBMCs intended for TCR sequencing were cryopreserved in liquid nitrogen and were subsequently thawed in a 37 degrees C water bath. The sorted or isolated CD4+, CD8+ and CD8+ TEMRA cells had a purity of 90% or higher.

Sequencing was carried out using CD8+ T cells from PBMCs. The source is a human donor in good health. This chain is built from TRBV20-1 and TRBJ1-5, with TRBD1 as a weak D call on 5 bases. The CDR3 reads as follows: CSASAGRVVDQPQHF. The nucleotides read TGCAGTGCTAGTGCCGGCAGGGTGGTAGATCAGCCCCAGCATTTT.